The rows below give T cell receptor beta chains drawn from one sample of a study of OX40 agonist ivuxolimab in advanced cancers. The data were produced by immunoSEQ multiplex PCR, yet TCRdb's version contains in-frame clones alone and is incomplete. The sample shows about 79,000 clones, about 95% of them seen only once. The sequences come from CD4+ or CD8+ T cells sorted from blood, collected in a trial of the OX40 agonist ivuxolimab. Source of these receptors: an adult with an advanced solid tumor such as melanoma, head and neck, liver or kidney cancer. CDR3s include the opening cysteine and the closing phenylalanine or tryptophan. A D gene is named only where the DNA matches it firmly. Clone size appears in some rows only: once, few, many, or a class for an expanded clone.

D gene: TRBD1; V gene: TRBV5-1; clone size: .; J gene: TRBJ1-1; CDR3 DNA: TGCGCCAGCAGTCTACAGGGGGCTGAAGCTTTCTTT; CDR3 protein: CASSLQGAEAFF
D gene: TRBD1; V gene: TRBV7-3; clone size: once; J gene: TRBJ2-3; CDR3 DNA: TGTGCCAGCAGCGAAGAGACAGGGGCCCGTCCAGATACGCAGTATTTT; CDR3 protein: CASSEETGARPDTQYF
D gene: .; V gene: TRBV7-9; clone size: .; J gene: TRBJ2-1; CDR3 DNA: TGTGCCAGCAGCGACGGAGAGGGGTATTTAGACAATGAGCAGTTCTTC; CDR3 protein: CASSDGEGYLDNEQFF
D gene: .; V gene: TRBV7-2; clone size: .; J gene: TRBJ2-3; CDR3 DNA: TGTGCCAGCAGCTTAGATCCTCCTAGCGACTTCACAGATACGCAGTATTTT; CDR3 protein: CASSLDPPSDFTDTQYF
D gene: TRBD2; V gene: TRBV27; clone size: .; J gene: TRBJ2-1; CDR3 DNA: TGTGCCAGCAGCGAGCTAGCGGGGGATCTCTACAATGAGCAGTTCTTC; CDR3 protein: CASSELAGDLYNEQFF
D gene: TRBD2; V gene: TRBV4-2; clone size: few; J gene: TRBJ2-7; CDR3 DNA: TGTGCCAGCAGCCAAAAAGCGGGAGCATACGAGCAGTACTTC; CDR3 protein: CASSQKAGAYEQYF
D gene: .; V gene: TRBV7-9; clone size: .; J gene: TRBJ2-5; CDR3 DNA: TGTGCCAGCAGCCCGGGGAAGGGGCAACAAGAGACCCAGTACTTC; CDR3 protein: CASSPGKGQQETQYF
D gene: TRBD1; V gene: TRBV7-6; clone size: .; J gene: TRBJ2-1; CDR3 DNA: TGTGCCAGCAGCAATGAGGGGGCTGGAGACAATGAGCAGTTCTTC; CDR3 protein: CASSNEGAGDNEQFF
D gene: TRBD2; V gene: TRBV19; clone size: .; J gene: TRBJ2-1; CDR3 DNA: TGTGCCAGTAGCGCTAGCGGGTACAATGAGCAGTTCTTC; CDR3 protein: CASSASGYNEQFF
D gene: TRBD2; V gene: TRBV7-2; clone size: .; J gene: TRBJ2-1; CDR3 DNA: TGTGCCAGCAGCGGATTACTAGCGGGAGGGGATGAGCAGTTCTTC; CDR3 protein: CASSGLLAGGDEQFF
D gene: TRBD1; V gene: TRBV28; clone size: .; J gene: TRBJ1-1; CDR3 DNA: TGTGCCAGCAGTCCCACAACCGGGGACAGGGGGCTAATGAACACTGAAGCTTTCTTT; CDR3 protein: CASSPTTGDRGLMNTEAFF
D gene: .; V gene: TRBV21-1; clone size: .; J gene: TRBJ2-3; CDR3 DNA: TGTGCCGGGGAGCTCAGAGATACGCAGTATTTT; CDR3 protein: CAGELRDTQYF
D gene: .; V gene: TRBV7-9; clone size: .; J gene: TRBJ2-3; CDR3 DNA: TGTGCCAGCAGCTTAGCCGGATTTAGCACAGATACGCAGTATTTT; CDR3 protein: CASSLAGFSTDTQYF
D gene: TRBD1; V gene: TRBV28; clone size: .; J gene: TRBJ1-4; CDR3 DNA: TGTGCCAGCAGTTTACGGGACAGGGTACGAAAACTGTTTTTT; CDR3 protein: CASSLRDRVRKLFF
D gene: TRBD1; V gene: TRBV7-6; clone size: .; J gene: TRBJ2-7; CDR3 DNA: TGTGCCAGCAGCTTAGTCGCCTTCGGGACAGGGGGCTCAAACTACGAGCAGTACTTC; CDR3 protein: CASSLVAFGTGGSNYEQYF
D gene: .; V gene: TRBV28; clone size: .; J gene: TRBJ2-2; CDR3 DNA: TGTGCCAGCAGCCAGACATTTTCCTGGAACACCGGGGAGCTGTTTTTT; CDR3 protein: CASSQTFSWNTGELFF
D gene: TRBD2; V gene: TRBV28; clone size: .; J gene: TRBJ2-1; CDR3 DNA: TGTGCCAGCAGTTTTCCAGCGGGAGTCACTGAGCAGTTCTTC; CDR3 protein: CASSFPAGVTEQFF
D gene: TRBD2; V gene: TRBV2; clone size: .; J gene: TRBJ2-7; CDR3 DNA: TGTGCCAGCAGCCCTTGGCGGGAGCTCACCTACGAGCAGTACTTC; CDR3 protein: CASSPWRELTYEQYF
D gene: .; V gene: TRBV6-5; clone size: .; J gene: TRBJ1-4; CDR3 DNA: TGTGCCAGCAGTTACCAAAGACGGACAAATGAAAAACTGTTTTTT; CDR3 protein: CASSYQRRTNEKLFF
D gene: .; V gene: TRBV27; clone size: .; J gene: TRBJ2-3; CDR3 DNA: TGTGCCAGCCGACGGTCGAGGGGCGGGACAGATACGCAGTATTTT; CDR3 protein: CASRRSRGGTDTQYF
D gene: .; V gene: TRBV7-9; clone size: once; J gene: TRBJ1-1; CDR3 DNA: TGTGCCAGCAGCTTAGAAGTAACAGGGTTAGGCACTGAAGCTTTCTTT; CDR3 protein: CASSLEVTGLGTEAFF
D gene: .; V gene: TRBV27; clone size: .; J gene: TRBJ2-7; CDR3 DNA: TGTGCCAGTAGCTTGGGGTCGGAGTACGAGCAGTACTTC; CDR3 protein: CASSLGSEYEQYF
D gene: .; V gene: TRBV9; clone size: .; J gene: TRBJ1-2; CDR3 DNA: TGTGCCAGCAGCGTAGGGCGGTCTTCCGAGTATGGCTACACCTTC; CDR3 protein: CASSVGRSSEYGYTF
D gene: TRBD2; V gene: TRBV9; clone size: .; J gene: TRBJ2-1; CDR3 DNA: TGTGCCAGCAGCATAGCGGGAGGACCATACAATGAGCAGTTCTTC; CDR3 protein: CASSIAGGPYNEQFF
D gene: TRBD1; V gene: TRBV7-3; clone size: .; J gene: TRBJ2-2; CDR3 DNA: TGTGCCAGCAGCCCGGACAGGGGAACCGGGGAGCTGTTTTTT; CDR3 protein: CASSPDRGTGELFF
D gene: .; V gene: TRBV28; clone size: .; J gene: TRBJ1-4; CDR3 DNA: TGTGCCAGCAGACGGATATCCCTTAATGAAAAACTGTTTTTT; CDR3 protein: CASRRISLNEKLFF
D gene: .; V gene: TRBV7-6; clone size: .; J gene: TRBJ2-7; CDR3 DNA: TGTGCCAGCAGCTTAAAGGGGGACCACGAGCAGTACTTC; CDR3 protein: CASSLKGDHEQYF
D gene: .; V gene: TRBV19; clone size: .; J gene: TRBJ2-7; CDR3 DNA: TGTGCCAGTAGTATGGGTAGCTACGAGCAGTACTTC; CDR3 protein: CASSMGSYEQYF
D gene: .; V gene: TRBV5-4; clone size: .; J gene: TRBJ2-6; CDR3 DNA: TGCGCCAGCAGCCAATCACCAGGGAGTGGGGCCAACGTCCTGACTTTC; CDR3 protein: CASSQSPGSGANVLTF
D gene: .; V gene: TRBV6-5; clone size: .; J gene: TRBJ2-3; CDR3 DNA: TGTGCCAGCAGTTACTCGTCGGGGCCCGGGGATACGCAGTATTTT; CDR3 protein: CASSYSSGPGDTQYF
D gene: TRBD1; V gene: TRBV7-3; clone size: .; J gene: TRBJ1-6; CDR3 DNA: TGTGCCAGCAGCTTAGAAGGACAGGTTAATTCACCCCTCCACTTT; CDR3 protein: CASSLEGQVNSPLHF